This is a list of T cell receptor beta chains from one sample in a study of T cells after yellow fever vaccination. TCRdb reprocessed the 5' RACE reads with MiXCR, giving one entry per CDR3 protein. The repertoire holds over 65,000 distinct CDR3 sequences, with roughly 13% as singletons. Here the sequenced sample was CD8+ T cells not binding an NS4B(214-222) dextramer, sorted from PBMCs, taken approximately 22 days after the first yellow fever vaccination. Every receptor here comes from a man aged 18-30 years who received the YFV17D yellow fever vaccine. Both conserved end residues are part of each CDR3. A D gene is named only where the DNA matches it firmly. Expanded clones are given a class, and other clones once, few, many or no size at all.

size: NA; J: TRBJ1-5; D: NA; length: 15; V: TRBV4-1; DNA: TGCGCCAGCAGCCAAGTGAGGGGGGGATGGCAGCCCCAGCATTTT; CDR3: CASSQVRGGWQPQHF
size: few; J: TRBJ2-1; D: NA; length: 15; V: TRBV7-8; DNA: TGTGCCAGCAGCCCGACTAGGAGCTCCTACAATGAGCAGTTCTTC; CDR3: CASSPTRSSYNEQFF
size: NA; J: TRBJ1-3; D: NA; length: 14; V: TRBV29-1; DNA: TGCAGCGTTGAAGTGCTGGGCTCTGGAAACACCATATATTTT; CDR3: CSVEVLGSGNTIYF
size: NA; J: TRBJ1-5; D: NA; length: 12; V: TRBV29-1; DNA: TGTCCTGAGTCGCGGGGCAATCAGCCCCAGCATTTT; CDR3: CPESRGNQPQHF
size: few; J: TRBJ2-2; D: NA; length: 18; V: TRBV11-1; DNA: TGTGCCAGCAGTCTTTTGGGACGAGGACGACAGGTCACCGGGGAGCTGTTTTTT; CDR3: CASSLLGRGRQVTGELFF
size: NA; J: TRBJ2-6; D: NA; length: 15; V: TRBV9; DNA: TGTGCCAGCAGCGTAGAGGGTCGTGGGGCCAACGTCCTGACTTTC; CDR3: CASSVEGRGANVLTF
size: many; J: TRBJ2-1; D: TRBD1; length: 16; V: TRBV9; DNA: TGTGCCAGCAGCGTAGGCCAGGGGGCCCCCTACAATGAGCAGTTCTTC; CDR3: CASSVGQGAPYNEQFF
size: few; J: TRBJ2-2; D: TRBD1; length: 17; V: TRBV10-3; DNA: TGTGCCATCAGGAGGGACAGGGCTGGACCGAACACCGGGGAGCTGTTTTTT; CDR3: CAIRRDRAGPNTGELFF
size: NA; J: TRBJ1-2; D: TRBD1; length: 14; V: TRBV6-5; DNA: TGTGCCGGATGGACAGGGGAAAGTAACTATGGCTACACCTTC; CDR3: CAGWTGESNYGYTF
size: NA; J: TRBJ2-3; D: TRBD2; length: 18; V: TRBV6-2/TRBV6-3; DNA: TGTGCCAGCACCGAGCGGCTAGCGGGGGGAACTAGCACAGATACGCAGTATTTT; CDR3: CASTERLAGGTSTDTQYF
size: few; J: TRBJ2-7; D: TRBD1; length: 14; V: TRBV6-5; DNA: TGTGCCAGCAGTTTCGGACAGGGGCCCTACGAGCAGTACTTC; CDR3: CASSFGQGPYEQYF
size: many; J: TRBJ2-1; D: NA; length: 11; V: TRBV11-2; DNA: TGTGCCAGCAGCTTAACCCCTGAGCAGTTCTTC; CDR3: CASSLTPEQFF
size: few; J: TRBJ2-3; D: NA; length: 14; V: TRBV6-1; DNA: TGTGCCAGCAAAGGTGGCGGATCCACAGATACGCAGTATTTT; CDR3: CASKGGGSTDTQYF
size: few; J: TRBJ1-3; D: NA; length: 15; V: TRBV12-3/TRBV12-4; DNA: TGTGCCAGCAGTTCGGGACAACGAAGCGGAAACACCATATATTTT; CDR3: CASSSGQRSGNTIYF
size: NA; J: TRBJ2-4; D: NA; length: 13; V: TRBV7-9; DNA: TGTGCCAGCGAGGGGGGATTACAAAACATTCAGTACTTC; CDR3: CASEGGLQNIQYF
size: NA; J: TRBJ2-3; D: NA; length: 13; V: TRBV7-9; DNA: TGTGCCAGCAGGGCAGGGGAGGCAGATACGCAGTATTTT; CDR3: CASRAGEADTQYF
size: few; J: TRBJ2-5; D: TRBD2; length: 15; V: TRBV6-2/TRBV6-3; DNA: TGTGCCAGCAGACAAGGGACTACCCATCAGGAGACCCAGTACTTC; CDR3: CASRQGTTHQETQYF
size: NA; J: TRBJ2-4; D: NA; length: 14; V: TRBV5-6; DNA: TGTGCCAGCAGCCTAGAGATCTTCGGGAACATTCAGTACTTC; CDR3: CASSLEIFGNIQYF
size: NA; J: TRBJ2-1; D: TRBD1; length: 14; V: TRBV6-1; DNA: TGTGCCTGCGCCCGGGACAGGGACAACAATGAGCAGTTCTTC; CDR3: CACARDRDNNEQFF
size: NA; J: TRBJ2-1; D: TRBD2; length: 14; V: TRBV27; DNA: TGTGCCAGCAGTTTAAGCGGGGGCGGCAATGAGCAGTTCTTC; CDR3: CASSLSGGGNEQFF
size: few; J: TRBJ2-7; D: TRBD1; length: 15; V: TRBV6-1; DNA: TGTGCCAGCAGTCCCCGGGACAGGGTGAGCGTTGAGCAGTACTTC; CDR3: CASSPRDRVSVEQYF
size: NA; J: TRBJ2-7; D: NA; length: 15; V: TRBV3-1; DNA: TGTGCCAGCAGCCCCGGGACAATCGACTCCTACGAGCAGTACTTC; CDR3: CASSPGTIDSYEQYF
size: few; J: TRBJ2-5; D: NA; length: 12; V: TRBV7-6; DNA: TGTGCCGCGTCGGGGGTCCAAGAGACCCAGTACTTC; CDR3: CAASGVQETQYF
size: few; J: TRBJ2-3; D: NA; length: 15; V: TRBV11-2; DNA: TGTGCCAGCAGCTTAGAGGGTGGAACCGCAGATACGCAGTATTTT; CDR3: CASSLEGGTADTQYF
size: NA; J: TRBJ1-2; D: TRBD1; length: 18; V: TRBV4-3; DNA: TGCGCCAGCAGCGAAGGGGGACAGGGGGCAAGAAGTTCGAGAGGCTACACCTTC; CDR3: CASSEGGQGARSSRGYTF
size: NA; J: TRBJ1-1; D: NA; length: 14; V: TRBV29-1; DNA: TGCAGCGTTGAACTAGCAGGGATGAACACTGAAGCTTTCTTT; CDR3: CSVELAGMNTEAFF
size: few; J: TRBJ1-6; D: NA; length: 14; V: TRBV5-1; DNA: TGCGCCAGCAGAGACGGATCGGATAATTCACCCCTCCACTTT; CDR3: CASRDGSDNSPLHF
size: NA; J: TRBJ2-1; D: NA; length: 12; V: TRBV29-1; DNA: TGCAGCGCCGAGAGACGATACAATGAGCAGTTCTTC; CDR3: CSAERRYNEQFF
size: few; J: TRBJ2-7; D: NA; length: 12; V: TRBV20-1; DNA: TGCAGTGCGAGGGTGGGGGCCAACGAGCAGTACTTC; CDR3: CSARVGANEQYF